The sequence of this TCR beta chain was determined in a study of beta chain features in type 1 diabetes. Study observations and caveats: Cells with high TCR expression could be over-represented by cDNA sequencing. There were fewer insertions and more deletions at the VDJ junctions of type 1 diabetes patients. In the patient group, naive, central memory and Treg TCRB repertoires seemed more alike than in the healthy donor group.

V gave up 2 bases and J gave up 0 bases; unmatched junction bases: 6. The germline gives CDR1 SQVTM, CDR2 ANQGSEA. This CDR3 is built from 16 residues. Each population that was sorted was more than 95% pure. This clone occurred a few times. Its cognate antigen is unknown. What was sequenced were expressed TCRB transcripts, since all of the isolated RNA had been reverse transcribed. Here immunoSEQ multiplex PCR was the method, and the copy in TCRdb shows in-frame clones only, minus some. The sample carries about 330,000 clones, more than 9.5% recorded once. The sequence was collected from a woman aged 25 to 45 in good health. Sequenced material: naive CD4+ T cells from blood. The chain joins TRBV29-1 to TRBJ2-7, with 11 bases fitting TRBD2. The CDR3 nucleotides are TGCAGCGTTGAATTGGGACTAGCGGCGAGCTCCTACGAGCAGTACTTC. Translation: CSVELGLAASSYEQYF.